The 20 T cell receptor beta chains below were found in one sample sequenced in a study of OX40 agonist ivuxolimab in advanced cancers. Sequencing was performed with immunoSEQ multiplex PCR; in TCRdb, only in-frame clones are kept and a portion is missing. The table has about 21,000 clones, around 83% seen once. Source: CD4+ or CD8+ T cells sorted from blood, taken in a trial of the OX40 agonist ivuxolimab. Every receptor here comes from an adult with an advanced solid tumor such as melanoma, head and neck, liver or kidney cancer.

The rearrangement uses TRBV11-2 and TRBJ2-7; perhaps TRBD2 as D (5 bases). Trimming took 3 bases from V and 7 from J, leaving 16 bases between them. There are 14 residues in the CDR3. Germline values: CDR1 SGHAT, CDR2 FQNNGV. The CDR3 DNA follows: TGTGCCAGCAGCTTCGGCGGCGGAGGATGGGAGCAGTACTTC. Translating it yields CASSFGGGGWEQYF. The whole variable domain, filled in from reference TRBV11-2 and TRBJ2-7, reads EAGVAQSPRYKIIEKRQSVAFWCNPISGHATLYWYQQILGQGPKLLIQFQNNGVVDDSQLPKDRFSAERLKGVDSTLKIQPAKLEDSAVYLCASSFGGGGWEQYFGPGTRLTVT.

By sample share, this clone is medium-sized. The chain is built from TRBV27 and TRBJ2-7, with TRBD2 identical over 7 bases. With 2 bases clipped from V and 0 bases from J, the junction kept 4 bases outside the gene matches. The CDR3 extends over 15 amino acids. Germline CDR1 MNHEY, CDR2 SMNVEV (reference sequence). The CDR3 DNA sequence: TGTGCCAGCAGTTTACTGCGGGAGCGCTCCTACGAGCAGTACTTC. This translates into CASSLLRERSYEQYF.

V and J are TRBV27 and TRBJ2-2; D might be TRBD1 (5 bases). Trimming left V 7 bases short and J 6 bases short, with 15 bases between. CDR1 is MNHEY, CDR2 SMNVEV, per germline (reference sequence). CDR3 length: 14 amino acids. This chain's CDR3 is CASTPFRVSGELFF. CDR3 bases: TGTGCCAGCACCCCTTTCAGGGTTTCCGGGGAGCTGTTTTTT.

The CDR3 protein is CASSLPTSGPDTQYF. The CDR3 coding sequence is TGCGCCAGCAGCTTGCCGACTAGCGGGCCAGATACGCAGTATTTT. This chain connects TRBV5-1 to TRBJ2-3, with 10 bases fitting TRBD2. Germline V gives CDR1 SGHRS, CDR2 YFSETQ. This CDR3 is built from 15 residues. V dropped 1 base and J dropped 4; count of bases not matched to a gene: 3.

The chain combines TRBV6-5 with TRBJ2-3, with TRBD2 identical over 9 bases. The V gene's germline CDR1 is MNHEY and CDR2 SVGAGI. CDR3 length equals 14 residues. Trimming removed 8 bases from V and 3 bases from J; junction bases left unmatched: 6. DNA for the CDR3: TGTGCCAGCTCCCCAACTAGCGGGACAGATACGCAGTATTTT. Protein: CASSPTSGTDTQYF.

V gene TRBV27 combines with J gene TRBJ1-2; TRBD1 aligns across 8 bases. V trimming: 5 bases; J trimming: 0 bases; junction bases outside the gene matches: 5. Germline CDR1 MNHEY, CDR2 SMNVEV (reference sequence). The CDR3 covers 15 residues. The CDR3 region has the DNA TGTGCCAGCAGTGGACAGGGATGGACTAACTATGGCTACACCTTC. Its translation is CASSGQGWTNYGYTF.

The chain joins TRBV13 to TRBJ2-3, with 12 nucleotides matching TRBD2. This CDR3 has 15 residues. V dropped 5 bases and J dropped 5; count of bases not matched to a gene: 5. CDR1 and CDR2 (germline): PRHDT, FYEKMQ (reference sequence). DNA for the CDR3: TGTGCCAGCAGCCCCCGACTAGCGGGAGAAGATACGCAGTATTTT. Translation: CASSPRLAGEDTQYF.

The gene calls are TRBV10-2 and TRBJ2-7, with D tentatively TRBD2 (6 bases). CDR1 and CDR2 from the germline V gene are WSHSY and SAAADI. Trimming cost V 6 bases and J 2 bases, with 17 bases left between them. The CDR3 totals 15 residues. In DNA form, the CDR3 reads TGCGCCAGCAGGAGGACGGGGAGGAGCACCTACGAGCAGTACTTC. Protein: CASRRTGRSTYEQYF.

This clone has just one count. The rearrangement joins TRBV9 to TRBJ2-7; 9 nucleotides align to TRBD2. There are 14 residues in the CDR3. The junction had 6 bases not matched to a gene; V was cut back by 4 bases and J by 4 bases. Germline-derived CDR1 and CDR2 are SGDLS and YYNGEE. The CDR3, as DNA: TGTGCCAGCAGCCTTAGCGGGAGTCTGTACGAGCAGTACTTC. This gives the protein CASSLSGSLYEQYF.

J is TRBJ2-1 and V is TRBV18; D not resolved. V lost 3 bases to trimming and J lost 6 bases, with 9 bases between them. The CDR3 extends over 13 amino acids. Germline lookup yields CDR1 KGHSH and CDR2 LQKENI. DNA for the CDR3: TGTGCCAGCTCACCCCTTGAATTCAATGAGCAGTTCTTC. Amino acid sequence: CASSPLEFNEQFF.

V gene TRBV27 combines with J gene TRBJ2-7; 7 bases are shared with TRBD1. With V trimmed by 0 bases and J by 3 bases, 8 bases remained unmatched. In germline, CDR1 is MNHEY, CDR2 SMNVEV (reference sequence). The CDR3 consists of 16 residues. CDR3 sequence reads: CASSLSLTGSYYEQYF. The CDR3 DNA follows: TGTGCCAGCAGTTTATCTTTGACAGGGTCTTACTACGAGCAGTACTTC.

This chain uses TRBV27 with TRBJ1-1, with TRBD1 as a possible D gene (5 bases). Trimming removed 1 base from V and 0 bases from J, with 21 bases in between. Germline CDR1 and CDR2: MNHEY and SMNVEV (reference sequence). This CDR3 contains 19 residues. As DNA, the CDR3 is TGTGCCAGCAGTTTATACTTCGGGGAAAGAGGGGCTCTGAACACTGAAGCTTTCTTT. Its protein product is CASSLYFGERGALNTEAFF.

The chain employs TRBV30 and TRBJ2-1; TRBD2 matches 11 bases. Germline assignment: CDR1 GTSNPN and CDR2 SVGIG (reference sequence). The CDR3 is 16 amino acids. V was pared by 1 base and J by 9 bases, with 11 bases of the junction left unmatched. The CDR3 loop reads CAWSGTVGLAGGEQFF. CDR3 nucleotide sequence: TGTGCCTGGAGTGGTACAGTAGGGCTAGCGGGAGGTGAGCAGTTCTTC.

V usage is TRBV9 and J usage is TRBJ2-1; D uncertain. The V gene lost 1 base and the J gene lost 8 bases, with 7 bases spanning the gap. There are 12 residues in the CDR3. CDR1 is SGDLS and CDR2 is YYNGEE in the germline V gene. CDR3 nucleotide sequence: TGTGCCAGCAGCGTAAACCCCTATGAGCAGTTCTTC. Protein product: CASSVNPYEQFF. The full variable domain, its missing parts supplied by reference TRBV9 and TRBJ2-1, is DSGVTQTPKHLITATGQRVTLRCSPRSGDLSVYWYQQSLDQGLQFLIQYYNGEERAKGNILERFSAQQFPDLHSELNLSSLELGDSALYFCASSVNPYEQFFGPGTRLTVL.

This CDR3 reads CASSGDRVRDEQYF. DNA for the CDR3: TGTGCCAGCAGCGGGGACAGGGTGAGGGACGAGCAGTACTTC. This chain joins TRBV9 and TRBJ2-7, with TRBD1 matching 9 bases. The CDR3 has 14 amino acids. Germline V gene sequence: CDR1 SGDLS, CDR2 YYNGEE. V gave up 3 bases and J gave up 5 bases; unmatched junction bases: 6.

CDR3: CASKGAISTDTQYF. The CDR3 DNA follows: TGTGCCAGCAAGGGGGCCATTAGCACAGATACGCAGTATTTT. The chain links TRBV28 to TRBJ2-3, with 7 bases that match TRBD1. CDR1 MDHEN and CDR2 SYDVKM come from the germline V gene. With V trimmed by 7 bases and J by 0 bases, 4 bases remained unmatched. CDR3 length equals 14 residues.

This clone was seen once. This chain uses TRBV4-1 with TRBJ2-1; a possible D gene is TRBD2 (5 bases). The CDR3 length is 15 residues. Germline V lookup: CDR1 MGHRA, CDR2 YSYEKL. V was clipped by 1 base and J by 4 bases, with 11 bases between them. CDR3 DNA sequence: TGCGCCAGCAGCCAAGTGAGCGGCAGATACAATGAGCAGTTCTTC. The encoded protein is CASSQVSGRYNEQFF.

V and J are TRBV7-9 and TRBJ2-1; D is possibly TRBD1 or TRBD2 (7 bases each). The CDR3 length is 14 residues. Deletions cut 5 bases from V and 6 bases from J, with 14 bases between. Germline V gene lookup returns CDR1 SEHNR and CDR2 FQNEAQ (reference sequence). The DNA for the CDR3 is TGTGCCAGCAGCCCACAGGGGAGGGGCAATGAGCAGTTCTTC. Translating gives CASSPQGRGNEQFF.

The DNA for the CDR3 is TGTGCCAGCAGCGCTGGAAATACTGGCTACACCTTC. Translating gives CASSAGNTGYTF. This rearrangement joins TRBV9 to TRBJ1-2; D ambiguous. CDR3 length: 12 amino acids. V gave up 3 bases and J gave up 7 bases, with 10 bases separating them. Germline CDR1 and CDR2: SGDLS and YYNGEE. The full variable domain, in which reference TRBV9 and TRBJ1-2 provide the parts outside the CDR3, is DSGVTQTPKHLITATGQRVTLRCSPRSGDLSVYWYQQSLDQGLQFLIQYYNGEERAKGNILERFSAQQFPDLHSELNLSSLELGDSALYFCASSAGNTGYTFGSGTRLTVV.

The chain employs TRBV7-3 and TRBJ2-6; D is unresolved. The germline V gene encodes CDR1 SGHTA and CDR2 FQGTGA. The CDR3 runs 14 residues. Deletions cut 5 bases from V and 0 bases from J, with 5 bases between. CDR3 amino acids: CASSQNSGANVLTF. DNA of the CDR3: TGTGCCAGCAGCCAAAACTCTGGGGCCAACGTCCTGACTTTC. The complete variable domain, with remaining parts taken from reference TRBV7-3 and TRBJ2-6, reads GAGVSQTPSNKVTEKGKYVELRCDPISGHTALYWYRQSLGQGPEFLIYFQGTGAADDSGLPNDRFFAVRPEGSVSTLKIQRTERGDSAVYLCASSQNSGANVLTFGAGSRLTVL.